This entry features one T cell receptor beta chain sequence. Its matching antigen is unknown. The CDR3 spans 16 residues. Deletions cut 0 bases from V and 6 bases from J, with 15 bases between. Germline V gives CDR1 LNHDA, CDR2 SQIVND (reference sequence). Some clones are missing from TCRdb's copy, which holds only in-frame ones; the method was immunoSEQ multiplex PCR. The sample carries about 670,000 clones, less than 80% recorded once. The sample belongs to a study of shared clonotypes between healthy human individuals. Overall study results and limits: Limited genetic and exposure-history diversity came from having few donors.

Sequencing was carried out using memory CD4+ T cells sorted from blood. Subset specified: CD45RA-negative fraction. The chain couples TRBV19 to TRBJ1-5, with D possibly matching TRBD1 (5 bases). This TCR was recovered from a young woman in good health. The CDR3 loop is CASSIDFFPGSQPQHF. The CDR3 DNA reads TGTGCCAGTAGTATAGATTTTTTTCCAGGGAGTCAGCCCCAGCATTTT.